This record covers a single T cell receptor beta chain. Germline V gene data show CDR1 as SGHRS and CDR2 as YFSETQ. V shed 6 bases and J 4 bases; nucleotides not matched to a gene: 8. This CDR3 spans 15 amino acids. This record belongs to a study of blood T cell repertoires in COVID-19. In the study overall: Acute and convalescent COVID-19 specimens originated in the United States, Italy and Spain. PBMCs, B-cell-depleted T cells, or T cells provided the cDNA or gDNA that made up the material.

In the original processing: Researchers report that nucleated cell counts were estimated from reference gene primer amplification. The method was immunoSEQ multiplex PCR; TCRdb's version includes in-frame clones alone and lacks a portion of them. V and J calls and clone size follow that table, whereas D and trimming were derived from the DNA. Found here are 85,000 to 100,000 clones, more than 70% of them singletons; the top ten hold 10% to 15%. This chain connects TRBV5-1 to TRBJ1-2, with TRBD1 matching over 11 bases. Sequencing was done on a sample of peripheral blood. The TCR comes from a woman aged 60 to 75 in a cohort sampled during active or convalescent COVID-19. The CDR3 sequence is CASKLDRGLFYGYTF. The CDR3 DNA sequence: TGCGCCAGCAAACTGGACAGGGGGCTTTTCTATGGCTACACCTTC. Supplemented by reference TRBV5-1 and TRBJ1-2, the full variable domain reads KAGVTQTPRYLIKTRGQQVTLSCSPISGHRSVSWYQQTPGQGLQFLFEYFSETQRNKGNFPGRFSGRQFSNSRSEMNVSTLELGDSALYLCASKLDRGLFYGYTFGSGTRLTVV.